Listed here is a single T cell receptor (beta chain). The data stem from a study of blood T cell repertoires in COVID-19. About the study: T cells, B-cell-depleted T cells, or PBMCs supplied cDNA or gDNA.

In the authors' methods: Scientists estimated how many nucleated cells there were by amplifying reference gene primers. Some clones are missing from TCRdb's copy, which holds only in-frame ones; the method was immunoSEQ multiplex PCR. That table is the source of V, J and clone size, and D and trimming were worked out from the DNA. The data hold some 290,000 clones, with approximately 91% observed a single time. The CDR3 sequence is 14 residues long. Germline V CDR1 and CDR2: MRHNA, SNTAGT. Germline trimming cut 3 bases from V and 5 bases from J; bases unmatched to any gene: 5. This TCR was recovered from a woman aged 40 to 50 with acute COVID-19. V gene TRBV6-4 combines with J gene TRBJ2-7; 9 bases map to TRBD1. The sequenced sample consisted of PBMCs or T cells enriched from blood (not recorded which). In DNA, the CDR3 is TGTGCCAGCAGTGAGCTCGGACAGGGGAACGAGCAGTACTTC. Protein product: CASSELGQGNEQYF.